This TCR beta chain stems from a study of cytomegalovirus exposure and HLA in healthy donors. Study-level findings and limits: Reports indicate that TCR beta sequences accurately predicted the HLA-A and HLA-B alleles of most subjects. Earlier analysis yielded a pattern in which most TCR beta V segments were productive about 87% or about 30% of the time. The study had only CMV serostatus as immune exposure information.

The count of this clone is one. The antigen is not known. This CDR3 has 17 residues. Germline V gene lookup returns CDR1 MDHEN and CDR2 SYDVKM. Unmatched junction bases numbered 8, after V lost 3 bases and J lost 5 bases. The study ran its PCR with 60 Vbeta and 13 Jbeta primers. The protocol was immunoSEQ multiplex PCR, while the TCRdb copy is restricted to in-frame clones and leaves out a portion. Of around 140,000 clones detected, about four fifths appear once; the ten largest clones hold approximately 1.5%. The chain couples TRBV28 to TRBJ2-1; TRBD2 aligns across 12 bases. Sequences were obtained from PBMCs. The origin of this receptor is a woman aged 40 to 49 in good health and CMV-seronegative. CDR3 region: CASSFPTSGGSNNEQFF. The CDR3 DNA follows: TGTGCCAGCAGTTTCCCAACTAGCGGGGGGTCAAACAATGAGCAGTTCTTC.